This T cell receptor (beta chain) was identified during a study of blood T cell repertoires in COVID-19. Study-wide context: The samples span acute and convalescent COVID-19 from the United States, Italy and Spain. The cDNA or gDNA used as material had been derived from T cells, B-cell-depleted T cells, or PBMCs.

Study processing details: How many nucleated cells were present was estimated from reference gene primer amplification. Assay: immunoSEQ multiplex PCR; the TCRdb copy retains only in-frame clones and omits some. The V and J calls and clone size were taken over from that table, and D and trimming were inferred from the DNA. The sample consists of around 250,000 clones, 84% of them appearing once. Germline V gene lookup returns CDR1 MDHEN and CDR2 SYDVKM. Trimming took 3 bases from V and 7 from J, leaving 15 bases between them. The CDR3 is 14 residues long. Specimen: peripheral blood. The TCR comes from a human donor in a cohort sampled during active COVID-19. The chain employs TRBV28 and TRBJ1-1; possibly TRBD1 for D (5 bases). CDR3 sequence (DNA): TGTGCCAGCAGTTTTCCCGGGGGGGAGGTTGAAGCTTTCTTT. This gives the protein CASSFPGGEVEAFF.